These 24 T cell receptor beta chains originate from one sample sequenced in a study of blood T cell repertoires in COVID-19. TCRdb's copy holds only in-frame clones and misses some; the assay was immunoSEQ multiplex PCR. The sample shows about 230,000 clones, 70% to 90% of them seen only once. The sequenced material came from peripheral blood. Every receptor here comes from a man aged 40-49 years with acute or convalescent COVID-19.

The chain couples TRBV19 to TRBJ2-3; TRBD2 agrees at 13 bases. Germline loops: CDR1 LNHDA, CDR2 SQIVND (reference sequence). The CDR3 loop spans 16 amino acids. J was trimmed by 1 base and V by 10 bases; bases with no gene match: 8. CDR3 DNA: TGTGCCACACAAAGCGGACTAGCGGGGGGCACAGATACGCAGTATTTT. Encoded protein: CATQSGLAGGTDTQYF. Using reference TRBV19 and TRBJ2-3 for the parts outside the CDR3, the full variable domain is DGGITQSPKYLFRKEGQNVTLSCEQNLNHDAMYWYRQDPGQGLRLIYYSQIVNDFQKGDIAEGYSVSREKKESFPLTVTSAQKNPTAFYLCATQSGLAGGTDTQYFGPGTRLTVL.

This clone was detected only a few times. J is TRBJ1-1 and V is TRBV11-2, with a possible D match to TRBD1 (6 bases). Trimming cost V 1 base and J 5 bases, with 14 bases left between them. The CDR3 has 15 amino acids. Germline V gene lookup returns CDR1 SGHAT and CDR2 FQNNGV. The CDR3 coding sequence is TGTGCCAGCAGCTTAGGGGCAGGGGCGCGGACTGAAGCTTTCTTT. Translation: CASSLGAGARTEAFF.

The CDR3 sequence is CASSYSRMAGGEGGGYTF. DNA of the CDR3: TGTGCCAGCAGTTACAGCCGCATGGCAGGGGGCGAAGGTGGTGGCTACACCTTC. The V call is TRBV6-2 or TRBV6-3, the J call TRBJ1-2; the match to TRBD1 covers 8 bases. Germline assignment: CDR1 MNHEY and CDR2 SVGEGT. The V and J ends lost 2 bases and 7 bases, in that order; junction bases with no gene match: 18. CDR3 length: 18 residues.

The chain's CDR3 is CASSSQLAGPQETQYF. In DNA, the CDR3 is TGTGCCAGCAGCTCCCAACTAGCGGGTCCGCAAGAGACCCAGTACTTC. The genes are TRBV5-6 and TRBJ2-5; 9 bases match TRBD2. This CDR3 spans 16 amino acids. CDR1 and CDR2 from the germline V gene are SGHDT and YYEEEE. The trim removed 3 bases at V and 2 bases at J, leaving 8 bases unmatched.

The gene calls are TRBV3-1 (or the pseudogene TRBV3-2) and TRBJ1-4; 8 nucleotides align to TRBD1. V was clipped by 2 bases and J by 4 bases; unmatched bases: 3. The CDR3 is 15 residues long. Germline CDR1 reads LGHDT; CDR2 reads YNNKEL (reference sequence). In DNA, the CDR3 is TGTGCCAGCAGCCAACTACAGGGGGGTAATGAAAAACTGTTTTTT. The encoded protein is CASSQLQGGNEKLFF.

V gene TRBV9 combines with J gene TRBJ1-3, with TRBD1 as a possible D gene (5 bases). Germline V gene lookup returns CDR1 SGDLS and CDR2 YYNGEE. The V end was cut by 5 bases, the J end by 8 bases, with 14 bases between. This CDR3 is built from 13 residues. The CDR3 loop reads CASRGAWGDTIYF. The CDR3 DNA sequence: TGTGCCAGCAGAGGGGCTTGGGGGGACACCATATATTTT.

The chain employs TRBV10-2 and TRBJ1-2; D uncertain. CDR3 length equals 13 residues. The germline V and J ends were trimmed by 0 bases and 6 bases, with 8 bases remaining between them. Germline V CDR1 and CDR2: WSHSY, SAAADI. The CDR3 nucleotides read TGCGCCAGCAGTGAGTCGATAGTGCATGGCTACACCTTC. Encoded protein: CASSESIVHGYTF.

V and J are TRBV2 and TRBJ2-5, with 8 positions matching TRBD1. The length of the CDR3 is 17 residues. CDR1 SNHLY and CDR2 FYNNEI come from the germline V gene. The V gene end was trimmed by 1 base and the J gene end by 3 bases; junction bases not matched to a gene: 10. The CDR3 here is CASSEGGRGPEKETQYF. DNA of the CDR3: TGTGCCAGCAGTGAAGGTGGCAGGGGGCCGGAGAAAGAGACCCAGTACTTC.

The chain has TRBV7-3 and TRBJ2-2; D remains unclear. The CDR3 covers 14 residues. Germline CDR1 and CDR2: SGHTA and FQGTGA. The germline V and J ends were trimmed by 2 bases and 8 bases, with 12 bases remaining between them. The CDR3 region has the DNA TGTGCCAGCAGCTTATTGGCCTCCTCTGGGGAGCTGTTTTTT. It specifies CASSLLASSGELFF.

The chain recombines TRBV5-1 with TRBJ1-6, with D unclear. Germline V CDR1 and CDR2: SGHRS, YFSETQ. CDR3 length: 14 amino acids. Trimming shortened V by 0 bases and J by 7 bases, and 8 bases separated the two germline ends. CDR3 loop: CASSLVSENSPLHF. CDR3 DNA sequence: TGCGCCAGCAGCTTGGTGAGTGAAAATTCACCCCTCCACTTT.

CDR3 in amino acids: CASTPRLNTEAFF. CDR3 nucleotides: TGTGCCAGCACTCCCAGATTGAACACTGAAGCTTTCTTT. The J gene is TRBJ1-1, the V gene TRBV28; no clear D gene. In germline, CDR1 is MDHEN, CDR2 SYDVKM. The CDR3 contains 13 residues. V shed 7 bases and J shed 0 bases, with 9 bases lying between them.

The rearrangement joins TRBV29-1 to TRBJ1-1; possibly TRBD1 for D (5 bases). V was pared by 4 bases and J by 0 bases, with 9 bases between. This CDR3 comprises 13 residues. CDR1 is SQVTM and CDR2 is ANQGSEA in the germline V gene. The CDR3 reads CSVGAGLNTEAFF. As DNA, the CDR3 is TGCAGCGTTGGGGCAGGGCTGAACACTGAAGCTTTCTTT.

This clone has more than one count but fewer than ten. The chain joins TRBV2 to TRBJ1-1; D perhaps matches TRBD1 (6 bases). The CDR3 spans 12 residues. The V end was cut by 7 bases, the J end by 8 bases, with 14 bases between. Germline loops: CDR1 SNHLY, CDR2 FYNNEI. CDR3: CASTNRVAEAFF. In nucleotides, the CDR3 is TGTGCCAGCACAAACAGGGTAGCCGAAGCTTTCTTT.

The chain recombines TRBV5-1 with TRBJ1-1; 9 nucleotides match TRBD1. CDR1 and CDR2 from the germline V gene are SGHRS and YFSETQ. The V and J ends lost 0 bases and 6 bases, in that order; junction bases with no gene match: 0. This CDR3 has 13 amino acids. The CDR3 here is CASSLGDRAEAFF. CDR3 in DNA: TGCGCCAGCAGCTTGGGGGACAGGGCTGAAGCTTTCTTT.

The rearrangement joins TRBV7-9 to TRBJ2-1, with TRBD2 matching over 12 bases. The V gene's germline CDR1 is SEHNR and CDR2 FQNEAQ (reference sequence). J was trimmed by 4 bases and V by 6 bases; bases with no gene match: 1. The CDR3 extends over 14 amino acids. The CDR3 sequence: CASRLAGGYNEQFF. CDR3 sequence (DNA): TGTGCCAGCAGACTAGCGGGGGGTTACAATGAGCAGTTCTTC.

This chain uses TRBV27 with TRBJ1-3; D gene uncertain. The germline CDR1 and CDR2 sequences are MNHEY and SMNVEV (reference sequence). This CDR3 comprises 14 residues. V lost 5 bases, J lost 0 bases, and 8 bases lay in between. The chain's CDR3 is CASSDTFSGNTIYF. The CDR3 DNA reads as TGTGCCAGCAGTGATACATTCTCTGGAAACACCATATATTTT.

The genes are TRBV4-1 and TRBJ2-2, with D maybe TRBD1 (5 bases). The CDR3 has 16 amino acids. The germline V and J ends were trimmed by 1 base and 6 bases, with 15 bases remaining between them. Germline V gene data show CDR1 as MGHRA and CDR2 as YSYEKL. The CDR3 sequence: CASSQGSGYGAGELFF. The CDR3 DNA sequence: TGCGCCAGCAGCCAAGGGTCAGGGTATGGGGCCGGGGAGCTGTTTTTT.

This chain joins TRBV2 and TRBJ1-6, with 7 bases matching TRBD1. CDR1 is SNHLY, CDR2 FYNNEI, per germline. This CDR3 is 13 amino acids long. V gave up 6 bases and J gave up 10 bases; unmatched junction bases: 6. The CDR3 bases are TGTGCCAGCAGATACAGGGGTGACTCACCCCTCCACTTT. Its protein is CASRYRGDSPLHF.

As for this clone: The junction departs from germline at one end; a sequencing error may be responsible. The chain has TRBV12-3 or TRBV12-4 and TRBJ1-1, with a tentative D call TRBD1 (6 bases). CDR3 length: 11 residues. In nucleotides, the CDR3 is TGTGCCAGCAGTCTAGCAGGGGTAGCTTTCTTT. It yields the protein CASSLAGVAFF.

The rearrangement links TRBV27 to TRBJ2-5, with D possibly matching TRBD1 (5 bases). V dropped 8 bases and J dropped 3 bases, with 31 bases sitting between them. The V gene's germline CDR1 is MNHEY and CDR2 SMNVEV (reference sequence). There are 19 residues in the CDR3. The CDR3 spells CASRSLLSTARHREETQYF. The CDR3, as DNA: TGTGCCAGCCGATCTCTATTATCGACAGCCCGACATCGGGAAGAGACCCAGTACTTC.

The CDR3 protein is CASSEGSNYGYTF. Written as DNA, the CDR3 is TGCGCCAGCAGTGAGGGCAGTAACTATGGCTACACCTTC. The chain combines TRBV10-2 with TRBJ1-2, with unresolved D. V shed 2 bases and J shed 1 base, with 5 bases lying between them. Germline loops: CDR1 WSHSY, CDR2 SAAADI. The CDR3 extends over 13 amino acids.

The chain uses TRBV5-4 and TRBJ2-3; 8 bases are shared with TRBD2. After removal of 1 base from V and 2 bases from J, the junction contained 3 bases not matched to a gene. This CDR3 region has 15 residues. In germline, CDR1 is SGHNT, CDR2 YYREEE (reference sequence). CDR3 sequence reads: CASSLSGGPTDTQYF. The DNA of the CDR3 is TGTGCCAGCAGCTTGTCGGGGGGGCCCACAGATACGCAGTATTTT.

This clone was seen more than once but under ten times. The gene calls are TRBV25-1 and TRBJ2-7; D is perhaps TRBD2 (6 bases). Trimming shortened V by 11 bases and J by 6 bases, and 23 bases separated the two germline ends. Germline-derived CDR1 and CDR2 are MGHDK and SYGVNS. The length of the CDR3 is 14 residues. CDR3 DNA sequence: TGTGCCTCGACGGGGGAGACAGTCGCTATCGAGCAGTACTTC. Translation gives CASTGETVAIEQYF.

The chain joins TRBV7-3 to TRBJ1-2; TRBD1 matches at 8 bases. Trimming took 5 bases from V and 8 from J; bases not matched to a gene: 16. The CDR3 spans 16 residues. The V gene's germline CDR1 is SGHTA and CDR2 FQGTGA. Here the CDR3 DNA reads TGTGCCAGCAGCCCCGGACCAGGACAGGGACTCCGAGGCTACACCTTC. Translation gives CASSPGPGQGLRGYTF.